Each of the 21 T cell receptor beta chains below was sequenced from the same sample in a study of shared clonotypes between healthy human individuals. Assay: immunoSEQ multiplex PCR; the TCRdb copy retains only in-frame clones and omits some. The table has about 960,000 clones, approximately 76% seen once. The sequencing input was memory CD4+ T cells sorted from blood. Stated subset: CD45RA-negative fraction. The receptors were gathered from a man younger than 35 in good health.

A few counts support this clone. V is TRBV11-2 and J is TRBJ2-5; D gene uncertain. V dropped 5 bases and J dropped 2 bases, with 9 bases sitting between them. Germline CDR1 and CDR2: SGHAT and FQNNGV. The CDR3 is 13 amino acids. CDR3 loop: CASSPGSQETQYF. CDR3 sequence (DNA): TGTGCCAGCAGCCCGGGTTCTCAAGAGACCCAGTACTTC.

This clone has a handful of counts. V gene TRBV30 combines with J gene TRBJ1-3; no clear D gene. CDR3 length: 13 residues. The germline V and J ends were trimmed by 1 base and 4 bases, with 8 bases remaining between them. Germline CDR1 reads GTSNPN; CDR2 reads SVGIG (reference sequence). CDR3 sequence: CAWSGSYGNTIYF. The CDR3 DNA is TGTGCCTGGAGTGGGAGTTACGGAAACACCATATATTTT.

V and J are TRBV7-8 and TRBJ2-5; the D gene is possibly TRBD1 (6 bases). The J call may be wrong; the DNA end is better matched by TRBJ2-7. CDR1 SGHVS and CDR2 FQNEAQ come from the germline V gene. The CDR3 contains 16 residues. DNA of the CDR3: TGTGCCAGCAGCTACGGACAGACAAGGAGCTCCTACGAGCAGTACTTC. Its protein product is CASSYGQTRSSYEQYF.

J is TRBJ1-6 and V is TRBV7-9, with TRBD1 matching 8 bases. The V and J ends lost 2 bases and 8 bases, in that order; junction bases with no gene match: 2. The CDR3 is 14 residues long. Looked up from germline, CDR1 is SEHNR and CDR2 is FQNEAQ (reference sequence). The CDR3, as DNA: TGTGCCAGCAGCTTAAACAGGGGGGATTCACCCCTCCACTTT. Its protein is CASSLNRGDSPLHF.

This clone was counted a few times. This sequence joins TRBV5-6 and TRBJ1-2; 8 bases fit TRBD1. Germline CDR1 and CDR2: SGHDT and YYEEEE. The CDR3 totals 14 residues. The J segment lost 8 bases and the V segment lost 4 bases, leaving 10 bases of the junction unmatched. The CDR3 loop is CASSAKNRGRGYTF. The CDR3, as DNA: TGTGCCAGCAGCGCAAAGAACAGGGGGAGAGGCTACACCTTC.

This clone was counted between two and nine times. Other DNA sequences in the sample encode the same CDR3. The chain employs TRBV9 and TRBJ1-3; D unresolved. Deletions cut 0 bases from V and 1 base from J, with 8 bases between. Germline V gives CDR1 SGDLS, CDR2 YYNGEE. This CDR3 is built from 15 residues. CDR3 bases: TGTGCCAGCAGCGTAGGATGGGATTCTGGAAACACCATATATTTT. It is translated as CASSVGWDSGNTIYF. Full variable domain (missing parts from reference TRBV9 and TRBJ1-3): DSGVTQTPKHLITATGQRVTLRCSPRSGDLSVYWYQQSLDQGLQFLIQYYNGEERAKGNILERFSAQQFPDLHSELNLSSLELGDSALYFCASSVGWDSGNTIYFGEGSWLTVV.

As regards this clone: This sequence may be a read error, since a much larger clone differs from it by one base. The rearrangement uses TRBV4-3 and TRBJ2-5; D unclear. The J call is in doubt because the DNA end fits TRBJ2-7 better. The germline V gene has CDR1 LGHNA and CDR2 YSLEER. The CDR3 is 15 amino acids. CDR3 protein: CASSQDRAAAYEQYF. The DNA for the CDR3 is TGCGCCAGCAGCCAAGATCGGGCAGCTGCCTACGAGCAGTACTTC.

V is TRBV27 and J is TRBJ1-5; D unresolved. Germline assignment: CDR1 MNHEY and CDR2 SMNVEV (reference sequence). V was clipped by 3 bases and J by 1 base, with 7 bases between them. The CDR3 extends over 14 amino acids. CDR3 region: CASSFQLSNQPQHF. The CDR3 coding sequence is TGTGCCAGCAGTTTCCAGCTGAGCAATCAGCCCCAGCATTTT.

This CDR3 reads CASSQDVATTDTQYF. DNA of the CDR3: TGCGCCAGCAGCCAAGATGTAGCGACCACAGATACGCAGTATTTT. This chain uses TRBV4-3 with TRBJ2-3; D may be TRBD2 (5 bases). The CDR3 totals 15 residues. The V gene's germline CDR1 is LGHNA and CDR2 YSLEER. Trimming left V 0 bases short and J 2 bases short, with 9 bases between.

The chain combines TRBV16 with TRBJ1-5; maybe TRBD1 (6 bases). Germline lookup yields CDR1 KGHSY and CDR2 FQNENV. V dropped 2 bases and J dropped 9 bases, with 14 bases sitting between them. CDR3 size: 14 residues. The CDR3, as DNA: TGTGCCAGCAGCCAACCGGGGGGCGTTCGGCCCCAGCATTTT. Its translation is CASSQPGGVRPQHF.

This chain uses TRBV10-3 with TRBJ2-1; TRBD2 agrees at 15 bases. The CDR3 has 15 residues. V shed 5 bases and J 10 bases; nucleotides not matched to a gene: 6. The germline gives CDR1 ENHRY, CDR2 SYGVKD. This CDR3 reads CAISRGLAGGPEQFF. DNA of the CDR3: TGTGCCATCAGTCGAGGACTAGCGGGAGGGCCGGAGCAGTTCTTC.

This rearrangement joins TRBV6-5 to TRBJ1-2, with a tentative D call TRBD1 (5 bases). CDR1 MNHEY and CDR2 SVGAGI come from the germline V gene. The V gene lost 2 bases and the J gene lost 3 bases, with 10 bases spanning the gap. This CDR3 contains 14 residues. CDR3 amino acids: CASSYRGEDYGYTF. In DNA, the CDR3 is TGTGCCAGCAGTTACCGGGGGGAGGACTATGGCTACACCTTC.

This clone appeared a few times. The genes are TRBV30 and TRBJ1-5; no clear D. The CDR3 has 12 residues. Trimming cost V 1 base and J 4 bases, with 5 bases left between them. In germline, CDR1 is GTSNPN, CDR2 SVGIG (reference sequence). CDR3: CAWSALNQPQHF. As DNA, the CDR3 is TGTGCCTGGAGTGCGCTAAATCAGCCCCAGCATTTT.

The chain uses TRBV18 and TRBJ1-1, with a tentative D call TRBD1 (5 bases). Germline CDR1 KGHSH, CDR2 LQKENI. The CDR3 loop spans 16 amino acids. Trimming shortened V by 3 bases and J by 0 bases, and 14 bases separated the two germline ends. CDR3 DNA sequence: TGTGCCAGCTCACCTACAGGAGCCACCCTGAACACTGAAGCTTTCTTT. Translating it yields CASSPTGATLNTEAFF.

About this clone: Other DNA sequences in the same sample also yield this CDR3. The CDR3 region is CASSLAGGGETQYF. For the CDR3, the DNA is TGTGCCAGCAGCTTGGCTGGGGGAGGAGAGACCCAGTACTTC. The chain recombines TRBV5-4 with TRBJ2-5; a possible D gene is TRBD2 (6 bases). The CDR3 is made up of 14 amino acids. Trimming shortened V by 0 bases and J by 4 bases, and 10 bases separated the two germline ends. CDR1 is SGHNT, CDR2 YYREEE, per germline (reference sequence).

On this clone: The sample has other DNA sequences that encode this CDR3 too. The rearrangement joins TRBV18 to TRBJ2-1; 9 positions match TRBD2. J gave up 3 bases and V 0 bases, and 0 bases lay outside the gene matches. The CDR3 has 15 amino acids. Germline CDR1 and CDR2: KGHSH and LQKENI. The CDR3: CASSPPSGSYNEQFF. CDR3 in DNA: TGTGCCAGCTCACCACCTAGCGGGAGCTACAATGAGCAGTTCTTC.

The chain couples TRBV2 to TRBJ2-2, with D maybe TRBD2 (5 bases). CDR1 and CDR2 from the germline V gene are SNHLY and FYNNEI. V dropped 7 bases and J dropped 1 base, with 13 bases sitting between them. This CDR3 comprises 15 residues. This CDR3 reads CASIRRTGNTGELFF. The CDR3 coding sequence is TGTGCCAGCATTAGGAGGACGGGGAACACCGGGGAGCTGTTTTTT.

The chain joins TRBV7-2 to TRBJ1-2, with D tentatively TRBD1 (5 bases). CDR3 length: 14 residues. CDR1 is SGHTA and CDR2 is FQGNSA in the germline V gene. Deletions cut 1 base from V and 6 bases from J, with 12 bases between. The CDR3 is CASSLGGSSNGYTF. In DNA, the CDR3 is TGTGCCAGCAGCTTAGGGGGGTCGTCTAATGGCTACACCTTC.

The rearrangement links TRBV28 to TRBJ2-6; TRBD1 agrees at 7 bases. Losses at the gene ends were 7 bases for V and 0 bases for J; bases not matched to a gene: 3. This CDR3 region has 15 residues. Per the germline V gene, CDR1 is MDHEN and CDR2 is SYDVKM. CDR3 in amino acids: CASKGASSGANVLTF. DNA of the CDR3: TGTGCCAGCAAGGGGGCTAGCTCTGGGGCCAACGTCCTGACTTTC.

The V and J genes are TRBV11-2 and TRBJ2-5; no reliable D call. CDR1 and CDR2 (germline): SGHAT, FQNNGV. The CDR3 contains 15 residues. The ends were cut back, 4 bases at V and 2 bases at J, with 14 bases in the middle. The CDR3 protein is CASSSTPEIQETQYF. The CDR3 DNA sequence: TGTGCCAGCAGCTCCACCCCAGAAATTCAAGAGACCCAGTACTTC.

V and J are TRBV7-9 and TRBJ2-5; weak D call: TRBD1 (5 bases). With 2 bases removed from V and 5 bases from J, the gap between germline ends came to 15 bases. The length of the CDR3 is 15 residues. CDR1 and CDR2 (germline): SEHNR, FQNEAQ (reference sequence). The CDR3 reads CASSLKQGLRETQYF. CDR3 nucleotide sequence: TGTGCCAGCAGCTTAAAGCAGGGATTGAGGGAGACCCAGTACTTC.